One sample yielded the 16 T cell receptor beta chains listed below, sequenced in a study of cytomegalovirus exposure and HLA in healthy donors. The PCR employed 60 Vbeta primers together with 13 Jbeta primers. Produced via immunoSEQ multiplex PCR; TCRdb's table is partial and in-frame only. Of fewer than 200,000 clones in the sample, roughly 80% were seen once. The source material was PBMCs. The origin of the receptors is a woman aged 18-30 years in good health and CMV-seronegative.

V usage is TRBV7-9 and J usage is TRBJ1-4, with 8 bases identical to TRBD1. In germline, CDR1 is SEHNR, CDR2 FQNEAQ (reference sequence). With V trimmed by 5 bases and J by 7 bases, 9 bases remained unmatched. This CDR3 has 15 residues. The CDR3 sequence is CASSPPGTGGEKLFF. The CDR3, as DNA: TGTGCCAGCAGCCCCCCAGGGACAGGAGGTGAAAAACTGTTTTTT. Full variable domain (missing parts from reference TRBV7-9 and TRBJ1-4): DTGVSQNPRHKITKRGQNVTFRCDPISEHNRLYWYRQTLGQGPEFLTYFQNEAQLEKSRLLSDRFSAERPKGSFSTLEIQRTEQGDSAMYLCASSPPGTGGEKLFFGSGTQLSVL.

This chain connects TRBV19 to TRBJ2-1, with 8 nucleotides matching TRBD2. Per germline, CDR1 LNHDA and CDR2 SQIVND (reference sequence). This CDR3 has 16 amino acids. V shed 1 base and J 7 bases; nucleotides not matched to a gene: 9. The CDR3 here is CASSIVGAGGRNEQFF. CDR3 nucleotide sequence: TGTGCCAGTAGTATAGTTGGGGCGGGAGGACGGAATGAGCAGTTCTTC.

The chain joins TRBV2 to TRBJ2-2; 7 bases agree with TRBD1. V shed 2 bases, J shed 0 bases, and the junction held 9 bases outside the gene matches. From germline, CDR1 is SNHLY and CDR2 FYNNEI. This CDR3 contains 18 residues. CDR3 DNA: TGTGCCAGCAGTGAAAGGGGGCGTAGCGATTCGAACACCGGGGAGCTGTTTTTT. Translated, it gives CASSERGRSDSNTGELFF.

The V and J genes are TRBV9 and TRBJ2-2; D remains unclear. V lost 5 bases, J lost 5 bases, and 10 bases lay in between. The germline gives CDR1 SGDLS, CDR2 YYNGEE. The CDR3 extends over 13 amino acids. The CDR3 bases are TGTGCCAGCAGATTTCATGAGACCGGGGAGCTGTTTTTT. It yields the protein CASRFHETGELFF.

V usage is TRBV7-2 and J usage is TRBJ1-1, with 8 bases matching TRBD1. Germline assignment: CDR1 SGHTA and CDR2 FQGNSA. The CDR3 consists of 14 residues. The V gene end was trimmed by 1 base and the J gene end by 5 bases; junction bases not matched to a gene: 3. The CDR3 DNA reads TGTGCCAGCAGCTTAGAGACAGGGGTGACTGAAGCTTTCTTT. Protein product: CASSLETGVTEAFF.

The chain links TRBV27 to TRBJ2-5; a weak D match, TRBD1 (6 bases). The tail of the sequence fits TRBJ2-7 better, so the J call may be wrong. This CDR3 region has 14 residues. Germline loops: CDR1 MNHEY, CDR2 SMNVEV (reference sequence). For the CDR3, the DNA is TGTGCCAGCAGTTTCACAGGGTCTCCCTACGAGCAGTACTTC. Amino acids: CASSFTGSPYEQYF.

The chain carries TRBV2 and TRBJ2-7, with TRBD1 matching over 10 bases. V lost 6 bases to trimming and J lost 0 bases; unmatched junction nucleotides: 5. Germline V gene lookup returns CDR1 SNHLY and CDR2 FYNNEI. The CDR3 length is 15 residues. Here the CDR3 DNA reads TGTGCCAGCAGCGACGACAGGGGGCTCTCCTACGAGCAGTACTTC. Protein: CASSDDRGLSYEQYF.

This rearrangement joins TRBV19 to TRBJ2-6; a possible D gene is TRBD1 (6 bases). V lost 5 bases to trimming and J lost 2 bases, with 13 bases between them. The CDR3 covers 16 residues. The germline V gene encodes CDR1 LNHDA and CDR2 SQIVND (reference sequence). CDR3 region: CASSPQPGAGANVLTF. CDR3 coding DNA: TGTGCCAGTAGTCCACAGCCAGGGGCTGGGGCCAACGTCCTGACTTTC.

CDR3 DNA sequence: TGTGCCAGCAGCCAAGGAAGTCAGGGTGGCTACACCTTC. Translating gives CASSQGSQGGYTF. The V and J genes are TRBV4-2 and TRBJ1-2; perhaps TRBD1 as D (5 bases). V was pared by 1 base and J by 7 bases, with 10 bases between. This CDR3 is built from 13 residues. The V gene's germline CDR1 is LGHNA and CDR2 YNFKEQ.

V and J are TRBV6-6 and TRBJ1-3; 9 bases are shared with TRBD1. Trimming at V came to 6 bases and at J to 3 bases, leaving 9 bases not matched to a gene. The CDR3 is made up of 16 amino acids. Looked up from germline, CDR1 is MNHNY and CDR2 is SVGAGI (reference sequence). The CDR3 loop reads CASSREGGQGGNTIYF. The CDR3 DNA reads TGTGCCAGCAGCCGGGAAGGGGGACAGGGTGGAAACACCATATATTTT.

The CDR3 reads CASRLTESNYGYTF. The CDR3 bases are TGTGCCAGCAGGCTCACAGAGTCTAACTATGGCTACACCTTC. The chain is built from TRBV6-5 and TRBJ1-2; D is unclear. From germline, CDR1 is MNHEY and CDR2 SVGAGI. The CDR3 spans 14 residues. V gave up 6 bases and J gave up 0 bases, with 11 bases separating them.

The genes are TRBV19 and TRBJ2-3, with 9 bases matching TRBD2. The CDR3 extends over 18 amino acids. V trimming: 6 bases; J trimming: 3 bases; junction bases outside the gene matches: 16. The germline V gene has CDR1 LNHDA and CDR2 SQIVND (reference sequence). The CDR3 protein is CASSNGFWWSGRTDTQYF. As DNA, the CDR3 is TGTGCCAGTAGCAACGGTTTTTGGTGGAGCGGGAGGACAGATACGCAGTATTTT.

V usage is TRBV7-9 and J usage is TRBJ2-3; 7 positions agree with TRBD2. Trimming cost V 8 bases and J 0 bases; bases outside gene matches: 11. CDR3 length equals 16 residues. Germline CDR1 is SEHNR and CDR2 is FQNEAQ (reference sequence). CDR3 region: CASQRRGGASTDTQYF. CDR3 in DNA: TGTGCCAGCCAACGAAGGGGAGGGGCAAGCACAGATACGCAGTATTTT.

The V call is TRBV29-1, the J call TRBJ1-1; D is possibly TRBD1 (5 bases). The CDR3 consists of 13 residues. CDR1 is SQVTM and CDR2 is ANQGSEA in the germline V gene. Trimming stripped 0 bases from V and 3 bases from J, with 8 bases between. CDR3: CSVEELGDTEAFF. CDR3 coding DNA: TGCAGCGTTGAAGAGCTAGGGGACACTGAAGCTTTCTTT.

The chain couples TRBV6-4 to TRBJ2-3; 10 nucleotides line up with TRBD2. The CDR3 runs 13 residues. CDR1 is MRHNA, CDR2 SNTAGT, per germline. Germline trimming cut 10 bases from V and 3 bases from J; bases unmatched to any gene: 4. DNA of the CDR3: TGTGCCACCAAGACTAGCGGGACAGATACGCAGTATTTT. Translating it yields CATKTSGTDTQYF.

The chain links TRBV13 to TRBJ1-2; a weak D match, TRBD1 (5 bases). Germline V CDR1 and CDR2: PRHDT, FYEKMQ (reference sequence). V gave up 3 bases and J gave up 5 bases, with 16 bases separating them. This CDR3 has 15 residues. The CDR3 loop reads CASSLGEGMPYGYTF. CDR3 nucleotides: TGTGCCAGCAGCTTGGGGGAGGGGATGCCATATGGCTACACCTTC.